The 25 T cell receptor beta chains below all came from one sample that was sequenced in a study of identical twins. TCRdb re-called the 5' RACE reads through MiXCR, storing one row per CDR3 protein. The table includes roughly 1.6 million distinct CDR3 sequences, about 30% detected once. Material: cord blood. These receptors were collected from a newborn girl in good health.

The chain recombines TRBV10-3 with TRBJ2-5, with a tentative D call TRBD1 (5 bases). V was shortened by 7 bases and J by 2 bases, with 11 bases between the two germline ends. Germline V CDR1 and CDR2: ENHRY, SYGVKD. The CDR3 is 13 residues long. The CDR3 is CAINKSGQETQYF. CDR3 DNA sequence: TGTGCCATCAATAAGTCAGGGCAAGAGACCCAGTACTTC.

This clonotype was detected ten times or more. The chain couples TRBV12-3 or TRBV12-4 to TRBJ2-7; a weak D match, TRBD2 (5 bases). The V and J ends lost 2 bases and 2 bases respectively, with 7 bases between them. The CDR3 contains 13 residues. The CDR3 spells CASSLRETYEQYF. DNA of the CDR3: TGTGCCAGCAGTTTACGGGAAACCTACGAGCAGTACTTC.

The rearrangement uses TRBV20-1 and TRBJ2-3; TRBD2 aligns across 11 bases. Germline V lookup: CDR1 DFQATT, CDR2 SNEGSKA (reference sequence). CDR3 length: 18 residues. V gave up 0 bases and J gave up 6 bases; unmatched junction bases: 14. The CDR3 reads CSAREVASGGTPWDTQYF. As DNA, the CDR3 is TGCAGTGCTAGAGAAGTGGCTAGCGGGGGGACACCATGGGATACGCAGTATTTT.

This clonotype was seen only a few times. The chain combines TRBV4-2 with TRBJ2-3, with D tentatively TRBD1 or TRBD2 (5 bases each). Germline V gene data show CDR1 as LGHNA and CDR2 as YNFKEQ. Trimming took off 0 bases at V and 6 bases at J, with 13 bases between the two ends. The CDR3 extends over 15 amino acids. The CDR3 spells CASSQEMFGTDTQYF. The CDR3 DNA follows: TGTGCCAGCAGCCAAGAAATGTTCGGGACGGATACGCAGTATTTT.

The chain couples TRBV28 to TRBJ2-5; D call uncertain. Germline values: CDR1 MDHEN, CDR2 SYDVKM. This CDR3 is built from 14 residues. The V end lost 3 bases, the J end lost 4 bases, and 12 bases lay between the germline ends. In DNA form, the CDR3 reads TGTGCCAGCAGTTTCTCGCGAGTAAGAGAGACCCAGTACTTC. This sequence encodes CASSFSRVRETQYF.

The chain employs TRBV29-1 and TRBJ1-5; TRBD1 is a possible D gene (6 bases). Germline assignment: CDR1 SQVTM and CDR2 ANQGSEA. This CDR3 spans 14 amino acids. The V gene lost 6 bases and the J gene lost 0 bases, with 12 bases spanning the gap. The CDR3: CSVLQGGSNQPQHF. CDR3 bases: TGCAGCGTCCTACAGGGTGGTAGCAATCAGCCCCAGCATTTT.

This clonotype was seen ten or more times. The rearrangement uses TRBV6-6 and TRBJ1-2, with 7 bases lining up with TRBD1. The junction had 7 bases not matched to a gene; V was cut back by 5 bases and J by 1 base. Per germline, CDR1 MNHNY and CDR2 SVGAGI (reference sequence). This CDR3 comprises 15 residues. CDR3 amino acids: CASSIQGKLNYGYTF. The CDR3 region has the DNA TGTGCCAGCAGTATACAGGGGAAGCTTAACTATGGCTACACCTTC.

This clonotype was counted many times. The chain employs TRBV3-1 and TRBJ2-7; the D is unclear. CDR3 size: 13 residues. V was cut by 1 base and J by 3 bases, with 7 bases left in between. Germline V gene data show CDR1 as LGHDT and CDR2 as YNNKEL (reference sequence). The CDR3 bases are TGTGCCAGCAGCCAAGTAAGTGGCTACGAGCAGTACTTC. Translation gives CASSQVSGYEQYF.

Many counts were recorded for this clonotype. This chain joins TRBV6-6 and TRBJ2-6; no firm D call. The CDR3 extends over 16 amino acids. V was pared by 7 bases and J by 5 bases, with 18 bases between. Looked up from germline, CDR1 is MNHNY and CDR2 is SVGAGI (reference sequence). The CDR3 here is CASTGSPSSRANVLTF. The CDR3 nucleotides read TGTGCCAGCACTGGCAGTCCCTCCTCCAGGGCCAACGTCCTGACTTTC.

This clonotype was found once. This chain joins TRBV5-1 and TRBJ1-2; tentative D call: TRBD1 (5 bases). The CDR3 length is 14 residues. Germline assignment: CDR1 SGHRS and CDR2 YFSETQ. V lost 3 bases and J lost 4, with 13 bases in between. For the CDR3, the DNA is TGCGCCAGCAGCTCCGGGACGGACCTCTATGGCTACACCTTC. Its translation is CASSSGTDLYGYTF.

This CDR3 reads CASSLALGPVSSYNEQFF. The CDR3 DNA reads as TGTGCCAGCAGCTTAGCGCTGGGGCCCGTTAGCTCCTACAATGAGCAGTTCTTC. The J gene is TRBJ2-1, the V gene TRBV7-7; maybe TRBD1 (5 bases). V was cut by 0 bases and J by 0 bases, with 15 bases left in between. This CDR3 has 18 residues. The germline gives CDR1 SSHAT, CDR2 FNYEAQ (reference sequence). The full variable domain, its missing parts supplied by reference TRBV7-7 and TRBJ2-1, is GAGVSQSPRYKVTKRGQDVTLRCDPISSHATLYWYQQALGQGPEFLTYFNYEAQPDKSGLPSDRFSAERPEGSISTLTIQRTEQRDSAMYRCASSLALGPVSSYNEQFFGPGTRLTVL.

In this sample, this clonotype turned up a few times. In nucleotides, the CDR3 is TGTGCCACCGCGAACGAGGCCCAAGAGACCCAGTACTTC. Protein sequence: CATANEAQETQYF. The genes are TRBV24-1 and TRBJ2-5, with no clear D. Trimming took off 9 bases at V and 1 base at J, with 11 bases between the two ends. This CDR3 has 13 amino acids. Germline CDR1 and CDR2: KGHDR and SFDVKD.

This clonotype was counted a few times. The chain joins TRBV28 to TRBJ2-1; TRBD2 matches at 9 bases. CDR1 and CDR2 from the germline V gene are MDHEN and SYDVKM. The junction had 3 bases not matched to a gene; V was cut back by 2 bases and J by 7 bases. This CDR3 comprises 14 residues. Written as DNA, the CDR3 is TGTGCCAGCAGTTTAGGGACTAGCCAGAATGAGCAGTTCTTC. As protein: CASSLGTSQNEQFF.

This clonotype was recorded a few times. The J gene is TRBJ1-4, the V gene TRBV4-2; the D gene is possibly TRBD1 (5 bases). Germline loops: CDR1 LGHNA, CDR2 YNFKEQ. The CDR3 sequence is 16 residues long. The V and J ends lost 2 bases and 3 bases respectively, with 13 bases between them. CDR3 sequence (DNA): TGTGCCAGCAGCCAAAGTGTAGGGGCAGCTAATGAAAAACTGTTTTTT. Protein: CASSQSVGAANEKLFF.

CDR3 in DNA: TGTGCCAGCAGCTTATTGTGGGTTGTGAACTATGGCTACACCTTC. This encodes CASSLLWVVNYGYTF. The gene calls are TRBV7-9 and TRBJ1-2; D is undetermined. Germline CDR1 SEHNR, CDR2 FQNEAQ (reference sequence). Trimming shortened V by 2 bases and J by 2 bases, and 12 bases separated the two germline ends. The CDR3 covers 15 residues. The full variable domain, with the rest looked up from reference TRBV7-9 and TRBJ1-2, is DTGVSQNPRHKITKRGQNVTFRCDPISEHNRLYWYRQTLGQGPEFLTYFQNEAQLEKSRLLSDRFSAERPKGSFSTLEIQRTEQGDSAMYLCASSLLWVVNYGYTFGSGTRLTVV.

The chain links TRBV28 to TRBJ2-1, with 9 positions matching TRBD2. The DNA end lines up better with TRBJ2-7; the J call may be wrong. Per germline, CDR1 MDHEN and CDR2 SYDVKM. The length of the CDR3 is 16 residues. The DNA of the CDR3 is TGTGCCAGCAGTTTATTTCTAGCGGGAAGGGACAATGAGCAGTACTTC. Encoded protein: CASSLFLAGRDNEQYF.

Only a few counts were recorded for this clonotype. V and J are TRBV11-2 and TRBJ2-7; D gene unclear. Germline V gives CDR1 SGHAT, CDR2 FQNNGV. The CDR3 has 14 residues. The V end lost 4 bases, the J end lost 1 base, and 11 bases lay between the germline ends. The CDR3 loop reads CASSYIKESYEQYF. CDR3 DNA sequence: TGTGCCAGCAGCTACATAAAGGAATCCTACGAGCAGTACTTC.

This clonotype occurred a few times. Here the CDR3 reads CASSHDRTPYSNQPQHF. CDR3 sequence (DNA): TGTGCCAGCAGTCACGACCGGACACCATATAGCAATCAGCCCCAGCATTTT. The rearrangement uses TRBV6-2 or TRBV6-3 and TRBJ1-5; perhaps TRBD1 as D (5 bases). Between the trimmed V and J ends, which lost 5 bases and 0 bases, there was a span of 17 bases. This CDR3 spans 17 amino acids. Germline V gene data show CDR1 as MNHEY and CDR2 as SVGEGT.

This clonotype has only a few counts. The rearrangement uses TRBV10-3 and TRBJ2-2, with 7 bases lining up with TRBD1. CDR3 length: 15 residues. With V trimmed by 4 bases and J by 0 bases, 2 bases remained unmatched. The germline V gene has CDR1 ENHRY and CDR2 SYGVKD. As DNA, the CDR3 is TGTGCCATCAGTGCTGGGACAGCGAACACCGGGGAGCTGTTTTTT. It translates to CAISAGTANTGELFF.

The chain combines TRBV20-1 with TRBJ1-4; perhaps TRBD1 as D (6 bases). Trimming cost V 5 bases and J 8 bases, with 21 bases left between them. The CDR3 extends over 15 amino acids. In germline, CDR1 is DFQATT, CDR2 SNEGSKA (reference sequence). The CDR3 here is CSALRDNRAGEKLFF. The CDR3 region has the DNA TGCAGTGCTCTCCGGGACAACCGGGCCGGCGAAAAACTGTTTTTT.

The chain is built from TRBV20-1 and TRBJ2-4; 8 bases fit TRBD2. The J call may be wrong; the DNA end is better matched by TRBJ2-5. The CDR3 totals 14 residues. The germline CDR1 and CDR2 sequences are DFQATT and SNEGSKA (reference sequence). CDR3 loop: CSASGGAIKETQYF. As DNA, the CDR3 is TGCAGTGCTAGCGGGGGGGCAATTAAGGAGACCCAGTACTTC.

The table lists this clonotype with a few counts. The chain combines TRBV20-1 with TRBJ2-3; D remains unclear. The CDR3 totals 14 residues. Trimming stripped 1 base from V and 6 bases from J, with 14 bases between. The germline CDR1 and CDR2 sequences are DFQATT and SNEGSKA (reference sequence). In DNA, the CDR3 is TGCAGTGCTAGAGGAGCCCCAACCCGTGATACGCAGTATTTT. As protein: CSARGAPTRDTQYF.

This clonotype was observed a handful of times. The rearrangement links TRBV20-1 to TRBJ2-7; possibly TRBD1 for D (5 bases). Between the trimmed V and J ends, which lost 1 base and 5 bases, there was a span of 18 bases. Per the germline V gene, CDR1 is DFQATT and CDR2 is SNEGSKA (reference sequence). This CDR3 spans 15 amino acids. As DNA, the CDR3 is TGCAGTGCTAGAGGTATCGCAGGGCCCCTAAACGAGCAGTACTTC. Residues: CSARGIAGPLNEQYF.

This chain uses TRBV27 with TRBJ1-5; no clear D. The CDR3 extends over 15 amino acids. Germline V CDR1 and CDR2: MNHEY, SMNVEV (reference sequence). Trimming removed 6 bases from V and 0 bases from J, with 12 bases in between. CDR3 protein: CASSRLKPSNQPQHF. CDR3 coding DNA: TGTGCCAGCAGCCGACTCAAACCTAGCAATCAGCCCCAGCATTTT.

This sequence joins TRBV7-9 and TRBJ1-2, with D tentatively TRBD1 (6 bases). The germline CDR1 and CDR2 sequences are SEHNR and FQNEAQ (reference sequence). The CDR3 loop spans 16 amino acids. V was cut by 3 bases and J by 4 bases, with 18 bases left in between. The CDR3 DNA is TGTGCCAGCAGCTTGCACACAGGGAAGCGGACCTATGGCTACACCTTC. This translates into CASSLHTGKRTYGYTF.